Given below is one TCR beta chain in context. Its specificity is unknown. These data are taken from a study of response to subunit inactivated influenza vaccine. Overall study results and limits: Only a handful of new T cells, the authors suggested, are recruited with each seasonal influenza vaccination.

A single record per CDR3 protein comes from TCRdb applying MiXCR to the RT-PCR reads. The table has approximately 500,000 distinct CDR3 sequences, 10% to 15% seen once; the top ten hold around 13%. The sequence was obtained from a man in his forties or fifties who received an inactivated influenza vaccine. The sequencing here drew on PBMCs from blood, taken about 40 days after vaccination.

In DNA, the CDR3 is TGTGCCATCACCCCCGACAGTTTTAGCACAGATACGCAGTATTTT. Protein sequence: CAITPDSFSTDTQYF. The rearrangement uses TRBV10-3 and TRBJ2-3; TRBD1 might be the D (5 bases). The CDR3 consists of 15 residues. V was cut by 7 bases and J by 0 bases, with 14 bases left in between. Germline V lookup: CDR1 ENHRY, CDR2 SYGVKD.